Below, 7 T cell receptor beta chains from the same sample are listed, as sequenced in a study of T cell responses to AZD1222 COVID-19 vaccine. The data were produced by immunoSEQ multiplex PCR, yet TCRdb's version contains in-frame clones alone and is incomplete. The table lists about 160,000 clones, under 95% of them singletons. This sample comprised peripheral blood, obtained 28 days after the second AZD1222 dose. These receptors originate from an adult who received the AZD1222 COVID-19 vaccine.

The chain uses TRBV5-1 and TRBJ1-2, with D unclear. The CDR3 contains 15 residues. Germline-derived CDR1 and CDR2 are SGHRS and YFSETQ. V shed 6 bases and J shed 0 bases, with 15 bases lying between them. CDR3 nucleotide sequence: TGCGCCAGCAACCACGAGTGGGGAGCTAACTATGGCTACACCTTC. Amino acids: CASNHEWGANYGYTF.

V gene TRBV13 combines with J gene TRBJ1-6; a possible D gene is TRBD1 (5 bases). CDR3 size: 16 residues. V was shortened by 0 bases and J by 5 bases, with 11 bases between the two germline ends. The germline V gene encodes CDR1 PRHDT and CDR2 FYEKMQ (reference sequence). The CDR3 DNA sequence: TGTGCCAGCAGCTTAGGCCAGGGCCGGAATAATTCACCCCTCCACTTT. Encoded protein: CASSLGQGRNNSPLHF.

This clone occurred a few times. This chain uses TRBV10-1 with TRBJ2-7; 9 nucleotides agree with TRBD2. The CDR3 is 15 residues long. Germline CDR1 reads WNHNN; CDR2 reads SYGVQD (reference sequence). J was trimmed by 0 bases and V by 4 bases; bases with no gene match: 4. The DNA for the CDR3 is TGCGCCAGCAGTGCGGCTAGCGGGGCCTCCTACGAGCAGTACTTC. Its translation: CASSAASGASYEQYF.

This chain uses TRBV24-1 with TRBJ1-3; possibly TRBD1 for D (6 bases). Germline V gene sequence: CDR1 KGHDR, CDR2 SFDVKD. The CDR3 sequence is 15 residues long. The V end lost 3 bases, the J end lost 0 bases, and 8 bases lay between the germline ends. As DNA, the CDR3 is TGTGCCACCAGTGATGACAGGTCCTCTGGAAACACCATATATTTT. As protein: CATSDDRSSGNTIYF.

J is TRBJ1-1 and V is TRBV11-2, with TRBD1 matching over 7 bases. CDR1 SGHAT and CDR2 FQNNGV come from the germline V gene. The CDR3 runs 15 residues. V was clipped by 3 bases and J by 8 bases; unmatched bases: 12. The DNA of the CDR3 is TGTGCCAGCAGCTTCCCCGGCAGGGGGAGTGGAGAAGCTTTCTTT. Its protein is CASSFPGRGSGEAFF.

The chain employs TRBV5-8 and TRBJ2-1; TRBD2 aligns across 7 bases. Germline CDR1 reads SGHTS; CDR2 reads YDEGEE. With 1 base clipped from V and 6 bases from J, the junction kept 10 bases outside the gene matches. CDR3 length: 16 amino acids. The CDR3 loop is CASSLWASGTLNEQFF. The CDR3 DNA is TGTGCCAGCAGCTTGTGGGCTAGCGGTACCCTCAATGAGCAGTTCTTC.

The chain couples TRBV9 to TRBJ2-7; no firm D call. Germline values: CDR1 SGDLS, CDR2 YYNGEE. There are 15 residues in the CDR3. V gave up 3 bases and J gave up 5 bases, with 18 bases separating them. The CDR3 is CASSDNGLPKDEQYF. CDR3 sequence (DNA): TGTGCCAGCAGCGATAACGGGCTCCCGAAGGACGAGCAGTACTTC.